These 22 T cell receptor beta chains came from one sample sequenced in a study of cytomegalovirus exposure and HLA in healthy donors. PCR employed 60 Vbeta and 13 Jbeta primers. Profiled with immunoSEQ multiplex PCR; TCRdb holds only in-frame clones, not every one. The sample yields over 65,000 clones, about 80% seen once. Sequenced: PBMCs. Source of these receptors: a woman aged 40 to 50 in good health and CMV-seronegative.

The chain links TRBV4-3 to TRBJ2-5; possibly TRBD1 for D (6 bases). Trimming removed 2 bases from V and 0 bases from J, with 10 bases in between. Germline CDR1 reads LGHNA; CDR2 reads YSLEER. CDR3 size: 15 residues. CDR3 sequence reads: CASSQQGNDQETQYF. In DNA, the CDR3 is TGCGCCAGCAGCCAACAGGGGAACGACCAAGAGACCCAGTACTTC.

The chain joins TRBV6-5 to TRBJ1-1, with D maybe TRBD1 (6 bases). Trimming shortened V by 0 bases and J by 7 bases, and 12 bases separated the two germline ends. This CDR3 contains 14 residues. Per the germline V gene, CDR1 is MNHEY and CDR2 is SVGAGI. The CDR3 coding sequence is TGTGCCAGCAGTTACTCCGGGACACAGCGTGAAGCTTTCTTT. Protein: CASSYSGTQREAFF.

This chain uses TRBV5-6 with TRBJ2-5, with TRBD2 identical over 7 bases. This CDR3 is built from 15 residues. The germline V gene has CDR1 SGHDT and CDR2 YYEEEE. With 9 bases clipped from V and 5 bases from J, the junction kept 16 bases outside the gene matches. Written as DNA, the CDR3 is TGTGCCACAGGGAGGGCGGGGGAGGATTGGGAGACCCAGTACTTC. This gives the protein CATGRAGEDWETQYF.

The sample holds a few counts of this clone. The genes are TRBV6-5 and TRBJ2-5; perhaps TRBD1 as D (6 bases). V was shortened by 0 bases and J by 5 bases, with 10 bases between the two germline ends. Germline values: CDR1 MNHEY, CDR2 SVGAGI. The CDR3 is made up of 14 amino acids. The CDR3 coding sequence is TGTGCCAGCAGTTACTCGACAGGAGTGGAGACCCAGTACTTC. Translation gives CASSYSTGVETQYF.

CDR3 in DNA: TGCGCCAGCAGCTTGGCAGGGGGAACGAAGAATAGTCAGCCCCAGCATTTT. It specifies CASSLAGGTKNSQPQHF. The chain couples TRBV5-1 to TRBJ1-5; 7 nucleotides line up with TRBD1. Germline V gives CDR1 SGHRS, CDR2 YFSETQ. V lost 0 bases, J lost 6 bases, and 12 bases stayed unmatched. This CDR3 has 17 residues.

The table lists this clone with a count of one. The chain is built from TRBV10-3 and TRBJ2-7; tentatively, D is TRBD1 (5 bases). CDR1 ENHRY and CDR2 SYGVKD come from the germline V gene. Trimming left V 4 bases short and J 0 bases short, with 13 bases between. CDR3 size: 15 residues. CDR3 sequence: CAISARQGSSYEQYF. CDR3 DNA: TGTGCCATCAGTGCTAGGCAGGGTAGCTCCTACGAGCAGTACTTC.

This chain links TRBV19 with TRBJ1-4; 8 bases are shared with TRBD1. Germline CDR1 reads LNHDA; CDR2 reads SQIVND (reference sequence). The CDR3 is 15 amino acids. V lost 3 bases to trimming and J lost 8 bases; unmatched junction nucleotides: 8. The CDR3 reads CASSIRQGAEEKLFF. Here the CDR3 DNA reads TGTGCCAGTAGTATCCGCCAGGGGGCGGAGGAAAAACTGTTTTTT.

This clone has a handful of counts. This chain joins TRBV5-4 and TRBJ1-1; perhaps TRBD1 as D (6 bases). V was shortened by 0 bases and J by 7 bases, with 22 bases between the two germline ends. Germline V lookup: CDR1 SGHNT, CDR2 YYREEE (reference sequence). CDR3 length equals 17 residues. CDR3 loop: CASSLAQGGRLRHEAFF. The CDR3 DNA reads as TGTGCCAGCAGCTTGGCACAGGGTGGCCGGTTAAGACATGAAGCTTTCTTT. The complete variable domain, with remaining parts taken from reference TRBV5-4 and TRBJ1-1, reads ETGVTQSPTHLIKTRGQQVTLRCSSQSGHNTVSWYQQALGQGPQFIFQYYREEENGRGNFPPRFSGLQFPNYSSELNVNALELDDSALYLCASSLAQGGRLRHEAFFGQGTRLTVV.

J is TRBJ2-3 and V is TRBV5-1; 10 bases match TRBD2. With 2 bases clipped from V and 4 bases from J, the junction kept 7 bases outside the gene matches. The CDR3 totals 16 residues. From germline, CDR1 is SGHRS and CDR2 YFSETQ. CDR3: CASSLYSGGRADTQYF. CDR3 sequence (DNA): TGCGCCAGCAGCTTATATAGCGGGGGGAGGGCAGATACGCAGTATTTT.

CDR3 nucleotides: TGCGCCAGCAGCCAAGAGGGAGGGGGGATCACTGAAGCTTTCTTT. It is translated as CASSQEGGGITEAFF. V is TRBV4-1 and J is TRBJ1-1; D might be TRBD1 (6 bases). There are 15 residues in the CDR3. In germline, CDR1 is MGHRA, CDR2 YSYEKL. V lost 0 bases and J 4 bases, leaving 12 bases between the germline ends.

The V gene is TRBV7-2, the J gene TRBJ2-1; D is unresolved. From germline, CDR1 is SGHTA and CDR2 FQGNSA. With 0 bases removed from V and 0 bases from J, the gap between germline ends came to 12 bases. CDR3 size: 17 residues. The CDR3 loop reads CASSLAQTQSSYNEQFF. CDR3 nucleotide sequence: TGTGCCAGCAGCTTAGCGCAGACACAGAGCTCCTACAATGAGCAGTTCTTC.

V gene TRBV7-3 combines with J gene TRBJ2-3, with 10 nucleotides matching TRBD2. The J segment lost 3 bases and the V segment lost 10 bases, leaving 10 bases of the junction unmatched. Germline V CDR1 and CDR2: SGHTA, FQGTGA. The CDR3 is made up of 15 amino acids. CDR3 in DNA: TGTGCCACCACGAGAAGCGGGAGGGATACAGATACGCAGTATTTT. As protein: CATTRSGRDTDTQYF.

The V and J genes are TRBV7-2 and TRBJ2-3, with D possibly matching TRBD2 (5 bases). Trimming stripped 8 bases from V and 0 bases from J, with 12 bases between. Germline-derived CDR1 and CDR2 are SGHTA and FQGNSA. This CDR3 comprises 14 residues. CDR3 nucleotide sequence: TGTGCCAGCGCTGGGAGATCTAGCACAGATACGCAGTATTTT. This sequence encodes CASAGRSSTDTQYF. Full variable domain (outside the CDR3, taken from reference TRBV7-2 and TRBJ2-3): GAGVSQSPSNKVTEKGKDVELRCDPISGHTALYWYRQSLGQGLEFLIYFQGNSAPDKSGLPSDRFSAERTGGSVSTLTIQRTQQEDSAVYLCASAGRSSTDTQYFGPGTRLTVL.

The chain carries TRBV6-5 and TRBJ2-1; 8 bases match TRBD1. Germline loops: CDR1 MNHEY, CDR2 SVGAGI. With 2 bases clipped from V and 16 bases from J, the junction kept 13 bases outside the gene matches. The CDR3 has 14 residues. In nucleotides, the CDR3 is TGTGCCAGCAGTTACAATCCCTTTACAGGGGGGTATTTCTTC. It is translated as CASSYNPFTGGYFF.

J is TRBJ2-1 and V is TRBV27; 8 bases align to TRBD2. CDR3 length: 14 amino acids. Germline V lookup: CDR1 MNHEY, CDR2 SMNVEV (reference sequence). V was pared by 7 bases and J by 0 bases, with 2 bases of the junction left unmatched. This CDR3 is CASKTSGSYNEQFF. CDR3 sequence (DNA): TGTGCCAGCAAAACTAGCGGCTCCTACAATGAGCAGTTCTTC.

The chain carries TRBV19 and TRBJ2-1; 12 bases are shared with TRBD2. The CDR3 has 15 amino acids. Germline V gene lookup returns CDR1 LNHDA and CDR2 SQIVND (reference sequence). The J segment lost 6 bases and the V segment lost 9 bases, leaving 9 bases of the junction unmatched. CDR3 bases: TGTGCCAGCGGTGGGGCTAGCGGGAGGGCCAATGAGCAGTTCTTC. It encodes CASGGASGRANEQFF.

The chain employs TRBV23-1 and TRBJ2-3, with D maybe TRBD1 (6 bases). TRBV23-1 is treated as an ORF (open reading frame) with a function not yet certain. This CDR3 has 13 amino acids. The V end was cut by 11 bases, the J end by 2 bases, with 14 bases between. The CDR3 spells CACRDIYTDTQYF. The CDR3, as DNA: TGCGCCTGCCGGGACATTTACACAGATACGCAGTATTTT.

The DNA for the CDR3 is TGTGCCACCAGCAGTCTGAGGGGACAAACCCCGAACACTGAAGCTTTCTTT. This encodes CATSSLRGQTPNTEAFF. V gene TRBV15 combines with J gene TRBJ1-1, with D perhaps TRBD1 (6 bases). This CDR3 is built from 17 residues. Trimming removed 3 bases from V and 1 base from J, with 18 bases in between. Germline V lookup: CDR1 LNHNV, CDR2 YYDKDF (reference sequence).

The chain combines TRBV21-1 with TRBJ2-7; the table assigns TRBD1, which was not confirmed against the DNA. TRBV21-1 is an annotated pseudogene. The CDR3 runs to 13 residues. As DNA, the CDR3 is TGTGCCAGTGTCCTCAGCAGGGCCTACGAGCAGTACTTC. This translates into CASVLSRAYEQYF.

The chain recombines TRBV7-9 with TRBJ2-2; no reliable D call. The CDR3 is 13 amino acids. Germline lookup yields CDR1 SEHNR and CDR2 FQNEAQ (reference sequence). Deletions cut 1 base from V and 7 bases from J, with 7 bases between. The CDR3 sequence: CASSLVRVGELFF. CDR3 bases: TGTGCCAGCAGCTTAGTCCGAGTCGGGGAGCTGTTTTTT.

The gene calls are TRBV11-2 and TRBJ2-4, with D perhaps TRBD1 (7 bases). CDR3 length equals 18 residues. The V and J ends lost 4 bases and 5 bases respectively, with 24 bases between them. Germline values: CDR1 SGHAT, CDR2 FQNNGV. The CDR3 DNA reads TGTGCCAGCAGCTCAAATTCAGGGGGGAGCCCTAGCCAAAACATTCAGTACTTC. Translated, it gives CASSSNSGGSPSQNIQYF.

This clone has a single count. CDR3 sequence: CASSQGQGGEKLFF. CDR3 coding DNA: TGCGCCAGCAGCCAAGGACAGGGGGGCGAAAAACTGTTTTTT. The chain uses TRBV5-1 and TRBJ1-4; 10 bases map to TRBD1. V was clipped by 4 bases and J by 8 bases; unmatched bases: 5. Germline V gene sequence: CDR1 SGHRS, CDR2 YFSETQ. The CDR3 is 14 residues long.